The 27 T cell receptor beta chains given below trace back to one sample, sequenced in a study of T cell responses to AZD1222 COVID-19 vaccine. Data came from immunoSEQ multiplex PCR; TCRdb stores just in-frame clones and leaves some out. The top ten hold about 3.6% of the sample, which has under 200,000 clones, approximately 94% seen once. Sequenced material: peripheral blood, taken 28 days after the second dose of the MenACWY control vaccine. The receptor source for this set is an adult who received the MenACWY meningococcal vaccine as a control.

V is TRBV19 and J is TRBJ1-2, with unresolved D. This CDR3 is built from 13 residues. The V and J ends lost 6 bases and 4 bases respectively, with 12 bases between them. Germline assignment: CDR1 LNHDA and CDR2 SQIVND (reference sequence). In DNA form, the CDR3 reads TGTGCCAGTAGCATCGAGACGGTCTATGGCTACACCTTC. This gives the protein CASSIETVYGYTF.

J is TRBJ2-7 and V is TRBV4-2; 13 nucleotides line up with TRBD2. Germline V CDR1 and CDR2: LGHNA, YNFKEQ. V lost 4 bases, J lost 6 bases, and 6 bases stayed unmatched. The CDR3 spans 15 residues. The CDR3 DNA is TGTGCCAGCAGCCTAACTAGCGGGAGGGCTCCCGAGCAGTACTTC. This gives the protein CASSLTSGRAPEQYF.

The chain is built from TRBV28 and TRBJ2-1; D is unclear. Trimming pared 3 bases from V and 6 bases from J, leaving 9 bases between. Germline values: CDR1 MDHEN, CDR2 SYDVKM. The CDR3 runs 13 residues. This CDR3 reads CASSFVWGNEQFF. The DNA of the CDR3 is TGTGCCAGCAGTTTTGTTTGGGGCAATGAGCAGTTCTTC.

The chain combines TRBV15 with TRBJ1-5, with TRBD1 matching 9 bases. This CDR3 contains 14 residues. V lost 11 bases and J lost 6; bases outside the gene matches: 11. The germline V gene encodes CDR1 LNHNV and CDR2 YYDKDF (reference sequence). This chain's CDR3 is CAASEGTGIQPQHF. Written as DNA, the CDR3 is TGTGCCGCATCGGAGGGGACAGGGATTCAGCCCCAGCATTTT.

V and J are TRBV2 and TRBJ2-2; D not certain. The ends were cut back, 4 bases at V and 12 bases at J, with 18 bases in the middle. CDR1 is SNHLY and CDR2 is FYNNEI in the germline V gene. This CDR3 spans 14 amino acids. CDR3 sequence: CASSGPLLDSKLFF. In DNA form, the CDR3 reads TGTGCCAGCAGTGGACCCCTCCTAGATTCGAAGCTGTTTTTT. The variable domain in full, completed from reference TRBV2 and TRBJ2-2, reads EPEVTQTPSHQVTQMGQEVILRCVPISNHLYFYWYRQILGQKVEFLVSFYNNEISEKSEIFDDQFSVERPDGSNFTLKIRSTKLEDSAMYFCASSGPLLDSKLFFGEGSRLTVL.

The chain is built from TRBV5-1 and TRBJ2-7, with D perhaps given as TRBD1 or TRBD2 (5 bases each). The germline V and J ends were trimmed by 4 bases and 6 bases, with 20 bases remaining between them. The CDR3 has 15 residues. Germline V gives CDR1 SGHRS, CDR2 YFSETQ. The CDR3: CASSRSGTLESEQYF. The CDR3 DNA reads as TGCGCCAGCAGCCGATCCGGGACCCTCGAGTCCGAGCAGTACTTC.

The V and J genes are TRBV19 and TRBJ1-6; 8 nucleotides align to TRBD1. Germline V gene sequence: CDR1 LNHDA, CDR2 SQIVND (reference sequence). V trimming: 5 bases; J trimming: 7 bases; junction bases outside the gene matches: 7. The length of the CDR3 is 15 residues. The CDR3 DNA reads TGTGCCAGTAGTTCCGGACAGGGCCGGAATTCACCCCTCCACTTT. It translates to CASSSGQGRNSPLHF.

In this sample, this clone turned up once. This chain connects TRBV1 to TRBJ2-4; the D segment call TRBD2 is taken from the table without a DNA check. TRBV1 has pseudogene status. The CDR3 covers 18 residues. This CDR3 reads CTSSQVTGRGGTKNIQYF. CDR3 DNA sequence: TGCACCAGCAGCCAAGTGACTGGTCGGGGAGGGACAAAAAACATTCAGTACTTC.

This sequence joins TRBV30 and TRBJ2-7; no reliable D call. The V gene lost 0 bases and the J gene lost 5 bases, with 5 bases spanning the gap. Germline V lookup: CDR1 GTSNPN, CDR2 SVGIG (reference sequence). The CDR3 extends over 11 amino acids. CDR3 in amino acids: CAWSVVDEQYF. The CDR3 bases are TGTGCCTGGAGTGTTGTAGACGAGCAGTACTTC.

The rearrangement uses TRBV10-3 and TRBJ2-1; 13 positions agree with TRBD2. This CDR3 spans 16 amino acids. J gave up 8 bases and V 1 base, and 5 bases lay outside the gene matches. CDR1 ENHRY and CDR2 SYGVKD come from the germline V gene. The CDR3 is CAISELLAGGVDEQFF. Here the CDR3 DNA reads TGTGCCATCAGTGAGTTACTAGCGGGAGGGGTCGATGAGCAGTTCTTC.

The V call is TRBV7-3, the J call TRBJ1-2; D call uncertain. CDR3 length equals 13 residues. V lost 4 bases and J 6 bases, leaving 12 bases between the germline ends. Germline V gene lookup returns CDR1 SGHTA and CDR2 FQGTGA. CDR3 loop: CASSSTIGDGYTF. In DNA, the CDR3 is TGTGCCAGCAGCTCCACGATCGGGGATGGCTACACCTTC.

Only one count was recorded for this clone. The chain combines TRBV7-6 with TRBJ2-3, with 12 bases matching TRBD2. Germline CDR1 and CDR2: SGHVS and FNYEAQ. This CDR3 contains 16 residues. Trimming took 5 bases from V and 4 from J; bases not matched to a gene: 7. In DNA form, the CDR3 reads TGTGCCAGCAGCCCTAGACTAGCGGGAGTGGCAGATACGCAGTATTTT. Residues: CASSPRLAGVADTQYF.

V usage is TRBV24-1 and J usage is TRBJ2-7, with D possibly TRBD1 on 6 matching bases. CDR1 is KGHDR, CDR2 SFDVKD, per germline. The CDR3 is 13 amino acids. The V end was cut by 7 bases, the J end by 5 bases, with 14 bases between. This CDR3 reads CATRDSVGDEQYF. DNA for the CDR3: TGTGCCACCAGGGACAGCGTAGGGGACGAGCAGTACTTC.

V gene TRBV4-2 combines with J gene TRBJ2-1; weak D call: TRBD2 (5 bases). The CDR3 is 16 residues long. V was shortened by 4 bases and J by 4 bases, with 17 bases between the two germline ends. CDR1 is LGHNA, CDR2 YNFKEQ, per germline. Written as DNA, the CDR3 is TGTGCCAGCAGCCCCGAGGGAAGTTCTTTGTACAATGAGCAGTTCTTC. Translated, it gives CASSPEGSSLYNEQFF.

The V gene is TRBV4-1, the J gene TRBJ2-1; D remains unclear. Trimming pared 3 bases from V and 4 bases from J, leaving 10 bases between. The CDR3 contains 14 residues. CDR1 and CDR2 from the germline V gene are MGHRA and YSYEKL. The CDR3: CASSQATTYNEQFF. As DNA, the CDR3 is TGCGCCAGCAGCCAGGCGACAACTTACAATGAGCAGTTCTTC.

This rearrangement joins TRBV9 to TRBJ2-7; TRBD1 is a possible D gene (5 bases). The germline gives CDR1 SGDLS, CDR2 YYNGEE. This CDR3 comprises 15 residues. Trimming removed 0 bases at V and 3 bases at J, with 13 bases between. CDR3 residues: CASSVALGLGYEQYF. DNA for the CDR3: TGTGCCAGCAGCGTAGCACTGGGGCTAGGCTACGAGCAGTACTTC.

This clone was observed a handful of times. The chain links TRBV7-9 to TRBJ1-1; D may be TRBD1 (5 bases). Trimming shortened V by 1 base and J by 4 bases, and 7 bases separated the two germline ends. Germline V gene lookup returns CDR1 SEHNR and CDR2 FQNEAQ (reference sequence). The CDR3 spans 13 residues. This CDR3 is CASSLDQGTEAFF. CDR3 nucleotide sequence: TGTGCCAGCAGCTTAGATCAGGGCACTGAAGCTTTCTTT.

The gene calls are TRBV2 and TRBJ2-7, with TRBD2 identical over 12 bases. The CDR3 length is 15 residues. Germline V gene lookup returns CDR1 SNHLY and CDR2 FYNNEI. Trimming took 6 bases from V and 5 from J; bases not matched to a gene: 8. DNA for the CDR3: TGTGCCAGCAGGGTCACTAGCGGGAGGCAGAACGAGCAGTACTTC. Its protein product is CASRVTSGRQNEQYF.

The CDR3 bases are TGCAGCGTGGAGGATCTACCGGGACTAGCTTACAATGAGCAGTTCTTC. As protein: CSVEDLPGLAYNEQFF. V and J are TRBV29-1 and TRBJ2-1; 9 nucleotides agree with TRBD2. This CDR3 contains 16 residues. Germline values: CDR1 SQVTM, CDR2 ANQGSEA. V gave up 6 bases and J gave up 4 bases; unmatched junction bases: 13.

The rearrangement joins TRBV18 to TRBJ2-3; maybe TRBD2 (6 bases). The length of the CDR3 is 15 residues. V was pared by 3 bases and J by 2 bases, with 12 bases between. Germline loops: CDR1 KGHSH, CDR2 LQKENI. The CDR3 DNA reads as TGTGCCAGCTCACCCCTGGGGGGAGACACAGATACGCAGTATTTT. Translated: CASSPLGGDTDTQYF.

The chain recombines TRBV29-1 with TRBJ1-1; perhaps TRBD1 as D (5 bases). Germline lookup yields CDR1 SQVTM and CDR2 ANQGSEA. Between the trimmed V and J ends, which lost 4 bases and 5 bases, there was a span of 11 bases. CDR3 length equals 12 residues. The CDR3 DNA follows: TGCAGCGTTGGGGGCAGAGGGACTGAAGCTTTCTTT. Encoded protein: CSVGGRGTEAFF.

The chain combines TRBV4-1 with TRBJ2-1; 7 bases are shared with TRBD2. This CDR3 is built from 16 residues. Trimming removed 4 bases from V and 2 bases from J; junction bases left unmatched: 8. Germline-derived CDR1 and CDR2 are MGHRA and YSYEKL. CDR3 DNA sequence: TGCGCCAGCAGCCTCTCAGCGGGAACTACCTACAATGAGCAGTTCTTC. Residues: CASSLSAGTTYNEQFF.

This clone was picked up one time. The chain uses TRBV7-9 and TRBJ1-4; no clear D gene. The V gene lost 3 bases and the J gene lost 0 bases, with 2 bases spanning the gap. From germline, CDR1 is SEHNR and CDR2 FQNEAQ (reference sequence). CDR3 length: 13 amino acids. The CDR3 DNA is TGTGCCAGCAGCTTTGCAACTAATGAAAAACTGTTTTTT. Protein sequence: CASSFATNEKLFF. Variable domain in full (rest from reference TRBV7-9 and TRBJ1-4): DTGVSQNPRHKITKRGQNVTFRCDPISEHNRLYWYRQTLGQGPEFLTYFQNEAQLEKSRLLSDRFSAERPKGSFSTLEIQRTEQGDSAMYLCASSFATNEKLFFGSGTQLSVL.

This clone was recorded once. V and J are TRBV10-1 and TRBJ2-1; D not certain. Deletions cut 1 base from V and 4 bases from J, with 2 bases between. The germline CDR1 and CDR2 sequences are WNHNN and SYGVQD (reference sequence). CDR3 length equals 12 residues. CDR3 nucleotides: TGCGCCAGCAGTGAGTTGTACAATGAGCAGTTCTTC. Its protein is CASSELYNEQFF.

J is TRBJ2-2 and V is TRBV5-1, with TRBD2 matching over 9 bases. Germline CDR1 reads SGHRS; CDR2 reads YFSETQ. J lost 4 bases, V lost 0 bases, and 4 bases had no gene match. The CDR3 length is 16 residues. The CDR3 DNA reads as TGCGCCAGCAGCTTGGGGGTAGCGGGAGTCACCGGGGAGCTGTTTTTT. Protein: CASSLGVAGVTGELFF.

The chain has TRBV5-1 and TRBJ1-2, with 8 nucleotides matching TRBD1. CDR3 length: 13 amino acids. The V gene end was trimmed by 2 bases and the J gene end by 7 bases; junction bases not matched to a gene: 4. From germline, CDR1 is SGHRS and CDR2 YFSETQ. The CDR3, as DNA: TGCGCCAGCAGCTTTGGACAGGGTCGTGGCTACACCTTC. It translates to CASSFGQGRGYTF.

J is TRBJ1-1 and V is TRBV9, with D uncertain. The CDR3 loop spans 13 amino acids. Germline V gene lookup returns CDR1 SGDLS and CDR2 YYNGEE. The germline V and J ends were trimmed by 3 bases and 4 bases, with 10 bases remaining between them. CDR3 sequence reads: CASSEWGGTEAFF. The CDR3, as DNA: TGTGCCAGCAGCGAATGGGGTGGCACTGAAGCTTTCTTT.